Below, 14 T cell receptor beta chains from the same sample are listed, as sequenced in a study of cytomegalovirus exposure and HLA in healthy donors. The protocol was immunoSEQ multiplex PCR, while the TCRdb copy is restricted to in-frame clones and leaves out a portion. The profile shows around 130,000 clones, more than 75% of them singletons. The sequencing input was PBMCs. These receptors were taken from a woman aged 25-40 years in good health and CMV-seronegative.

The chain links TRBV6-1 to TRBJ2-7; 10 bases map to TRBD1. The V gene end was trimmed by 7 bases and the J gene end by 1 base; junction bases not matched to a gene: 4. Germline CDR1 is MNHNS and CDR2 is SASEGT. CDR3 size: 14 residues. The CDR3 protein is CASTWTGGSYEQYF. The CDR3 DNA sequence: TGTGCCAGCACCTGGACAGGGGGGTCCTACGAGCAGTACTTC.

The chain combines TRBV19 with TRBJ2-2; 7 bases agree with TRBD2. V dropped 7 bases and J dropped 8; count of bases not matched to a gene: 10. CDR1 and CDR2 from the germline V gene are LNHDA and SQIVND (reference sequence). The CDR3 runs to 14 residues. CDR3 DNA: TGTGCCAGTATCAACCTGGGTAGCGGGGGGGAGCTGTTTTTT. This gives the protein CASINLGSGGELFF.

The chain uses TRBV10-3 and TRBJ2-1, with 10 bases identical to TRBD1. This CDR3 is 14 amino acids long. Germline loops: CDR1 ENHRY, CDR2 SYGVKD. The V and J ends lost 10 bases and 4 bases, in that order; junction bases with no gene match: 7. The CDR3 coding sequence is TGTGCCAGCTTACCGGGACAGGGGTACAATGAGCAGTTCTTC. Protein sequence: CASLPGQGYNEQFF.

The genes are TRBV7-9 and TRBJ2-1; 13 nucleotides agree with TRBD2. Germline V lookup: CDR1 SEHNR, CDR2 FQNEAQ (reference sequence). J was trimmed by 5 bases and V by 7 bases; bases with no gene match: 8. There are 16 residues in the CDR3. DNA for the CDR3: TGTGCCAGCACCAACCGAACTAGCGGGGGGGACAATGAGCAGTTCTTC. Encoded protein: CASTNRTSGGDNEQFF.

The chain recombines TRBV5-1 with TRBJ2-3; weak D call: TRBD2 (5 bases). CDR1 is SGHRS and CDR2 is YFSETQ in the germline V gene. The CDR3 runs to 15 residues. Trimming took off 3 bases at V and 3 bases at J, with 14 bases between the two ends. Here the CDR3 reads CASSYPLGDTDTQYF. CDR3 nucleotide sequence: TGCGCCAGCAGCTATCCACTGGGAGATACAGATACGCAGTATTTT.

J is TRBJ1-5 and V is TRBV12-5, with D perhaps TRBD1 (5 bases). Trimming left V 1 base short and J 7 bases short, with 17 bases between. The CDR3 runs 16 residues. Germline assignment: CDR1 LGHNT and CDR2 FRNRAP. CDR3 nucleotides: TGTGCTAGTGGTTTGGAAGAGACGGAAAGGGGCCAGCCCCAGCATTTT. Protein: CASGLEETERGQPQHF.

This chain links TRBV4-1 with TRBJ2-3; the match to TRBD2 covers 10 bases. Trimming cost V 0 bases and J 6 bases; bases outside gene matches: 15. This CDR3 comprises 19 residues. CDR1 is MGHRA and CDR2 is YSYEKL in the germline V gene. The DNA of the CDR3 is TGCGCCAGCAGCCAAGATATCAGGGCAGCGGGGGGGCGGGAGGATACGCAGTATTTT. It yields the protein CASSQDIRAAGGREDTQYF.

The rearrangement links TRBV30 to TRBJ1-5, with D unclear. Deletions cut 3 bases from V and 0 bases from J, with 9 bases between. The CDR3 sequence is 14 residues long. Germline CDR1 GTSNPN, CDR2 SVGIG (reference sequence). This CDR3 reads CAWSRENSNQPQHF. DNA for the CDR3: TGTGCCTGGAGCCGGGAGAATAGCAATCAGCCCCAGCATTTT. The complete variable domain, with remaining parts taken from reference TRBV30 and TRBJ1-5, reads SQTIHQWPATLVQPVGSPLSLECTVEGTSNPNLYWYRQAAGRGLQLLFYSVGIGQISSEVPQNLSASRPQDRQFILSSKKLLLSDSGFYLCAWSRENSNQPQHFGDGTRLSIL.

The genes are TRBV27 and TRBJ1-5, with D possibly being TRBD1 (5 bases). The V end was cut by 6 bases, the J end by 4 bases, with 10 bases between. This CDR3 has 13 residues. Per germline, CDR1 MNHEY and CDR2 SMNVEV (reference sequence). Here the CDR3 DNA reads TGTGCCAGCAGCCTGACAGAAAATCAGCCCCAGCATTTT. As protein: CASSLTENQPQHF.

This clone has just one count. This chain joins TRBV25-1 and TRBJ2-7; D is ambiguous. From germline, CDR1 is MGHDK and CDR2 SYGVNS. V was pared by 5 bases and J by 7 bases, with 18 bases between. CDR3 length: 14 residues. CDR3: CASSPHRVPNEQYF. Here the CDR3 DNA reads TGTGCCAGCAGTCCCCACCGGGTCCCTAATGAGCAGTACTTC.

In DNA, the CDR3 is TGTGCCAGCAGTGAAGTTGGAGGTGTTACCGGGGAGCTGTTTTTT. Translation: CASSEVGGVTGELFF. The gene calls are TRBV6-1 and TRBJ2-2; D perhaps matches TRBD2 (5 bases). The CDR3 covers 15 residues. The V gene lost 1 base and the J gene lost 5 bases, with 11 bases spanning the gap. Germline V gives CDR1 MNHNS, CDR2 SASEGT.

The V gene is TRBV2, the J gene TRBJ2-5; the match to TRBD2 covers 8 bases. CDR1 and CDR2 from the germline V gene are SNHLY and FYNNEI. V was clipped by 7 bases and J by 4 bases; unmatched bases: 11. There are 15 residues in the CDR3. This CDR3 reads CASTGRGTSLETQYF. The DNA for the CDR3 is TGTGCCAGCACGGGGAGAGGGACTAGTTTAGAGACCCAGTACTTC.

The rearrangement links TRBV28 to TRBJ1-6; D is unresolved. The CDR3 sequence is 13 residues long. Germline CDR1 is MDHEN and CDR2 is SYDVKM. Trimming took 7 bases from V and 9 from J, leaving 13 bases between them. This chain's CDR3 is CASITGIGSPLHF. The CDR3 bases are TGTGCCAGCATTACCGGGATTGGTTCACCCCTCCACTTT.

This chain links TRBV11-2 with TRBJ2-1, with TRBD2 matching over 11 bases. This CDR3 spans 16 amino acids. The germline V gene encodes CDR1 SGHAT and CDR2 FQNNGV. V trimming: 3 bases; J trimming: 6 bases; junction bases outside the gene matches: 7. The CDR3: CASSFFSGGAVNEQFF. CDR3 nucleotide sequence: TGTGCCAGCAGCTTTTTTAGCGGGGGGGCGGTCAATGAGCAGTTCTTC.